These 25 T cell receptor beta chains were all obtained from the same sample, sequenced in a study of shared clonotypes between healthy human individuals. Here immunoSEQ multiplex PCR was the method, and the copy in TCRdb shows in-frame clones only, minus some. The repertoire has roughly 2.5 million clones, more than 90% of them found once; the top ten carry around 0.14%. The source material was naive CD4+ T cells sorted from blood. Noted subset: CD45RA+ positively selected. All receptors come from a man aged 18 to 29 in good health.

The chain is built from TRBV6-5 and TRBJ1-6; D perhaps matches TRBD1 (5 bases). Germline CDR1 reads MNHEY; CDR2 reads SVGAGI. CDR3 size: 12 residues. With 5 bases removed from V and 14 bases from J, the gap between germline ends came to 13 bases. CDR3 loop: CASSRVGGALHF. The CDR3 DNA reads as TGTGCCAGCAGTCGGGTGGGGGGGGCCCTCCACTTT.

The chain joins TRBV11-2 to TRBJ1-2, with 10 bases that match TRBD1. V was clipped by 4 bases and J by 2 bases; unmatched bases: 4. The CDR3 totals 15 residues. The germline V gene encodes CDR1 SGHAT and CDR2 FQNNGV. CDR3 sequence (DNA): TGTGCCAGCAGCTCGGGACAGGGGAGAAACTATGGCTACACCTTC. This translates into CASSSGQGRNYGYTF.

The CDR3 coding sequence is TGTGCCACCAGCCCCCGACAGGGTGGTGCAGATACGCAGTATTTT. It encodes CATSPRQGGADTQYF. The rearrangement joins TRBV15 to TRBJ2-3; 7 bases are shared with TRBD1. Germline CDR1 LNHNV, CDR2 YYDKDF (reference sequence). This CDR3 is 15 amino acids long. The V segment lost 5 bases and the J segment 4 bases; nucleotides outside the gene matches: 9. The full variable domain, with the rest looked up from reference TRBV15 and TRBJ2-3, is DAMVIQNPRYQVTQFGKPVTLSCSQTLNHNVMYWYQQKSSQAPKLLFHYYDKDFNNEADTPDNFQSRRPNTSFCFLDIRSPGLGDTAMYLCATSPRQGGADTQYFGPGTRLTVL.

The genes are TRBV19 and TRBJ1-1; no definite D call. The CDR3 is 14 amino acids. Trimming removed 4 bases at V and 7 bases at J, with 16 bases between. CDR1 is LNHDA, CDR2 SQIVND, per germline (reference sequence). CDR3 bases: TGTGCCAGTAGTAGTGTAAGTCTTTCCGGTGAAGCTTTCTTT. It yields the protein CASSSVSLSGEAFF.

This chain joins TRBV18 and TRBJ2-7; D is perhaps TRBD2 (5 bases). CDR1 is KGHSH and CDR2 is LQKENI in the germline V gene. Trimming pared 5 bases from V and 1 base from J, leaving 9 bases between. The CDR3 is made up of 13 amino acids. The DNA for the CDR3 is TGTGCCAGCTCATCCGGGAATTCCTACGAGCAGTACTTC. As protein: CASSSGNSYEQYF.

The chain is built from TRBV10-2 and TRBJ1-2; the D gene is possibly TRBD1 (5 bases). The germline V and J ends were trimmed by 5 bases and 6 bases, with 19 bases remaining between them. The V gene's germline CDR1 is WSHSY and CDR2 SAAADI. The CDR3 loop spans 15 amino acids. The CDR3 region is CASSPGRTFVDGYTF. CDR3 nucleotides: TGCGCCAGCAGTCCGGGGCGGACTTTTGTGGATGGCTACACCTTC.

This chain links TRBV5-1 with TRBJ2-3, with TRBD2 matching over 10 bases. V lost 2 bases to trimming and J lost 0 bases; unmatched junction nucleotides: 3. From germline, CDR1 is SGHRS and CDR2 YFSETQ. This CDR3 has 16 amino acids. CDR3 in amino acids: CASSFSGRGSTDTQYF. CDR3 in DNA: TGCGCCAGCAGCTTCAGCGGGAGGGGGAGCACAGATACGCAGTATTTT. The full variable domain, with the rest looked up from reference TRBV5-1 and TRBJ2-3, is KAGVTQTPRYLIKTRGQQVTLSCSPISGHRSVSWYQQTPGQGLQFLFEYFSETQRNKGNFPGRFSGRQFSNSRSEMNVSTLELGDSALYLCASSFSGRGSTDTQYFGPGTRLTVL.

This clone was seen only once. The chain uses TRBV5-6 and TRBJ2-5, with TRBD1 matching 9 bases. Germline V gene sequence: CDR1 SGHDT, CDR2 YYEEEE. This CDR3 is 17 amino acids long. V dropped 2 bases and J dropped 5; count of bases not matched to a gene: 13. The CDR3, as DNA: TGTGCCAGCAGCTTTTCATTGGGGACAGGGTTCACGGAGACCCAGTACTTC. It codes for CASSFSLGTGFTETQYF.

The V call is TRBV4-1, the J call TRBJ1-1; 9 bases are shared with TRBD1. After removal of 2 bases from V and 5 bases from J, the junction contained 6 bases not matched to a gene. Germline CDR1 and CDR2: MGHRA and YSYEKL. The CDR3 is made up of 15 amino acids. Here the CDR3 reads CASSQPGQGRTEAFF. The CDR3 nucleotides are TGCGCCAGCAGCCAACCTGGACAGGGGCGGACTGAAGCTTTCTTT.

This clone was found once. Different DNA sequences within this sample yield the same CDR3. The rearrangement links TRBV5-6 to TRBJ2-7; D remains unclear. The ends were cut back, 0 bases at V and 4 bases at J, with 8 bases in the middle. Germline-derived CDR1 and CDR2 are SGHDT and YYEEEE. This CDR3 region has 13 residues. CDR3 nucleotides: TGTGCCAGCAGCTTGGGGCAGTTATACGAGCAGTACTTC. Protein: CASSLGQLYEQYF.

The chain couples TRBV9 to TRBJ2-5; D may match TRBD1 or TRBD2 (5 bases each). The CDR3 runs to 15 residues. Germline assignment: CDR1 SGDLS and CDR2 YYNGEE. The V end was cut by 2 bases, the J end by 2 bases, with 13 bases between. The DNA of the CDR3 is TGTGCCAGCAGCGTCCGCCCGGGACCACAAGAGACCCAGTACTTC. It is translated as CASSVRPGPQETQYF.

This chain uses TRBV7-8 with TRBJ2-1, with 10 bases matching TRBD2. Germline V gene data show CDR1 as SGHVS and CDR2 as FQNEAQ. The CDR3 is 16 residues long. J gave up 9 bases and V 4 bases, and 12 bases lay outside the gene matches. CDR3: CASSWRLAGLGGEQFF. The CDR3, as DNA: TGTGCCAGCAGCTGGAGACTAGCGGGTCTTGGAGGTGAGCAGTTCTTC.

This chain links TRBV7-9 with TRBJ1-2; D gene unclear. CDR3 size: 15 residues. Deletions cut 5 bases from V and 0 bases from J, with 13 bases between. CDR1 and CDR2 from the germline V gene are SEHNR and FQNEAQ (reference sequence). The CDR3 reads CASSPAVMANYGYTF. The CDR3 DNA follows: TGTGCCAGCAGCCCAGCCGTTATGGCTAACTATGGCTACACCTTC.

The chain employs TRBV4-2 and TRBJ2-5, with 10 positions matching TRBD2. This CDR3 is built from 15 residues. The V segment lost 5 bases and the J segment 5 bases; nucleotides outside the gene matches: 8. CDR1 LGHNA and CDR2 YNFKEQ come from the germline V gene. The chain's CDR3 is CASSNSGGQGETQYF. CDR3 coding DNA: TGTGCCAGCAGCAATAGCGGGGGGCAGGGGGAGACCCAGTACTTC.

This rearrangement joins TRBV7-3 to TRBJ2-3; 13 bases align to TRBD2. V was pared by 5 bases and J by 4 bases, with 6 bases of the junction left unmatched. The CDR3 is made up of 16 amino acids. CDR1 and CDR2 from the germline V gene are SGHTA and FQGTGA. CDR3 in DNA: TGTGCCAGCAGCGCCCGACTAGCGGGGGGCCCAGATACGCAGTATTTT. Residues: CASSARLAGGPDTQYF.

The chain carries TRBV12-5 and TRBJ2-7, with D tentatively TRBD1 or TRBD2 (5 bases each). The CDR3 is 14 residues long. Germline V lookup: CDR1 LGHNT, CDR2 FRNRAP. Trimming left V 1 base short and J 7 bases short, with 14 bases between. The CDR3 DNA is TGTGCTAGTGGTTTGGGGGACGGTGTGAGAGAGCAGTACTTC. It translates to CASGLGDGVREQYF.

This chain uses TRBV29-1 with TRBJ1-1, with 10 bases aligning to TRBD1. CDR3 length: 13 residues. The V gene's germline CDR1 is SQVTM and CDR2 ANQGSEA. V was pared by 5 bases and J by 2 bases, with 2 bases of the junction left unmatched. The CDR3 spells CSVRQGANTEAFF. In nucleotides, the CDR3 is TGCAGCGTTAGACAGGGGGCTAACACTGAAGCTTTCTTT.

The chain links TRBV5-4 to TRBJ1-6; 7 bases line up with TRBD1. The CDR3 spans 16 residues. Germline lookup yields CDR1 SGHNT and CDR2 YYREEE (reference sequence). J was trimmed by 7 bases and V by 4 bases; bases with no gene match: 11. The CDR3 DNA is TGTGCCAGCAGCAACCAGAAGACAGGGTCCAATTCACCCCTCCACTTT. Its translation is CASSNQKTGSNSPLHF.

This clone was found once. At the DNA level, this CDR3 is encoded by other sequences in the same sample as well. The gene calls are TRBV18 and TRBJ2-5; D is perhaps TRBD1 (6 bases). This CDR3 has 14 residues. Germline values: CDR1 KGHSH, CDR2 LQKENI. V was trimmed by 0 bases and J by 5 bases, leaving 10 bases between them. CDR3 region: CASSPPAGVETQYF. CDR3 nucleotides: TGTGCCAGCTCACCACCGGCAGGGGTCGAGACCCAGTACTTC.

This chain uses TRBV4-3 with TRBJ2-1; 11 nucleotides agree with TRBD2. Germline CDR1 is LGHNA and CDR2 is YSLEER. This CDR3 is 15 amino acids long. J lost 9 bases, V lost 0 bases, and 4 bases had no gene match. This chain's CDR3 is CASSQETSGSREQFF. In DNA, the CDR3 is TGCGCCAGCAGCCAAGAAACTAGCGGGAGTCGTGAGCAGTTCTTC.

The rearrangement links TRBV9 to TRBJ1-1; D unresolved. V was cut by 4 bases and J by 5 bases, with 18 bases left in between. The CDR3 loop spans 15 amino acids. Germline CDR1 and CDR2: SGDLS and YYNGEE. The CDR3 sequence is CASSSMTGGSTEAFF. The CDR3 DNA follows: TGTGCCAGCAGCTCTATGACGGGAGGGAGTACTGAAGCTTTCTTT.

About this clone: Additional DNA sequences in this sample encode the identical CDR3. CDR3 sequence: CAWSADNEQFF. CDR3 in DNA: TGTGCCTGGAGTGCAGACAATGAGCAGTTCTTC. V is TRBV30 and J is TRBJ2-1; no clear D gene. Trimming cost V 1 base and J 5 bases, with 3 bases left between them. Looked up from germline, CDR1 is GTSNPN and CDR2 is SVGIG (reference sequence). The CDR3 consists of 11 residues.

The gene calls are TRBV6-4 and TRBJ1-4; 7 bases are a match to TRBD1. Germline CDR1 reads MRHNA; CDR2 reads SNTAGT. V lost 4 bases and J lost 7; bases outside the gene matches: 6. The CDR3 loop spans 14 amino acids. The DNA for the CDR3 is TGTGCCAGCAGTGCGAACAGGGGCGGTGAAAAACTGTTTTTT. Translating gives CASSANRGGEKLFF.

This clone has a single count. The genes are TRBV6-5 and TRBJ1-3; the match to TRBD1 covers 10 bases. The CDR3 is made up of 13 amino acids. V lost 6 bases, J lost 11 bases, and 7 bases stayed unmatched. The germline V gene encodes CDR1 MNHEY and CDR2 SVGAGI. This CDR3 reads CASRRDRGASIYF. The CDR3 coding sequence is TGTGCCAGCAGGCGGGACAGGGGAGCTTCCATATATTTT.

This clone was counted once. The gene calls are TRBV13 and TRBJ2-1; 11 bases agree with TRBD2. The junction had 6 bases not matched to a gene; V was cut back by 5 bases and J by 3 bases. Germline CDR1 and CDR2: PRHDT and FYEKMQ (reference sequence). CDR3 length equals 16 residues. The DNA of the CDR3 is TGTGCCAGCAGCATGCCAACTAGCGGGGGCTACAATGAGCAGTTCTTC. Amino acid sequence: CASSMPTSGGYNEQFF.